This T cell receptor (beta chain) was sequenced during a study of shared clonotypes between healthy human individuals. V shed 1 base and J shed 4 bases, with 26 bases lying between them. The CDR3 sequence is 19 residues long. Germline CDR1 is SGHRS and CDR2 is YFSETQ. Method: immunoSEQ multiplex PCR; TCRdb's copy keeps in-frame clones and lacks some. The data hold about 1.5 million clones, with 95% to 99% observed a single time. The chain recombines TRBV5-1 with TRBJ2-5; no reliable D call. This receptor was taken from a young man in good health. The sequenced sample consisted of naive CD4+ T cells sorted from blood. Specified subset: CD45RA+ positively selected. The CDR3 is CASSLPLRKPAISLETQYF. In DNA, the CDR3 is TGCGCCAGCAGCTTGCCCCTTCGAAAGCCGGCAATCTCCCTAGAGACCCAGTACTTC.